This T cell receptor beta chain was retrieved from a study of cytomegalovirus exposure and HLA in healthy donors. Study results and limitations: Previously analyzed data showed that most TCR beta V segments were productive at a frequency of about 87% or about 30%.

The CDR3 length is 15 residues. The germline CDR1 and CDR2 sequences are SGHRS and YFSETQ. Trimming removed 2 bases from V and 5 bases from J, with 17 bases in between. The PCR made use of 60 Vbeta and 13 Jbeta primers. This table comes from immunoSEQ multiplex PCR, and its TCRdb copy is limited to in-frame clones, with some not included. This table has 90,000 to 150,000 clones, roughly 70% appearing once. This clone was counted once. Its specificity is not known. Sequenced material: PBMCs. The clonotype originates from a woman between 35 and 50 years old in good health and CMV-seronegative. This rearrangement joins TRBV5-1 to TRBJ2-7; D possibly corresponds to TRBD2 (6 bases). The CDR3 DNA sequence: TGCGCCAGCAGCTTAGGACCCAGTAGCGGCGACGAGCAGTACTTC. Amino acids: CASSLGPSSGDEQYF. The full variable domain, rest sourced from reference TRBV5-1 and TRBJ2-7, is KAGVTQTPRYLIKTRGQQVTLSCSPISGHRSVSWYQQTPGQGLQFLFEYFSETQRNKGNFPGRFSGRQFSNSRSEMNVSTLELGDSALYLCASSLGPSSGDEQYFGPGTRLTVT.